These 20 T cell receptor beta chains were sequenced from one sample in a study of OX40 agonist ivuxolimab in advanced cancers. Method: immunoSEQ multiplex PCR; TCRdb's copy keeps in-frame clones and lacks some. The table includes tens of thousands of clones, approximately 80% detected once. The material was CD4+ or CD8+ T cells sorted from blood, obtained in a trial of the OX40 agonist ivuxolimab. Every receptor here comes from an adult with an advanced solid tumor such as melanoma, head and neck, liver or kidney cancer.

This rearrangement joins TRBV6-5 to TRBJ1-6; no clear D gene. The V and J ends lost 2 bases and 7 bases respectively, with 12 bases between them. The CDR3 extends over 15 amino acids. From germline, CDR1 is MNHEY and CDR2 SVGAGI. CDR3 region: CASSYDRVLNSPLHF. The CDR3 bases are TGTGCCAGCAGTTACGACCGGGTTTTAAATTCACCCCTCCACTTT.

The chain combines TRBV5-1 with TRBJ1-2; possibly TRBD1 for D (5 bases). V lost 0 bases and J 6 bases, leaving 9 bases between the germline ends. Germline V lookup: CDR1 SGHRS, CDR2 YFSETQ. CDR3 length: 13 residues. For the CDR3, the DNA is TGCGCCAGCAGCTTGGGCAGGGATGATGGCTACACCTTC. Residues: CASSLGRDDGYTF.

The chain joins TRBV6-6 to TRBJ1-5; D is unresolved. Germline V CDR1 and CDR2: MNHNY, SVGAGI (reference sequence). V lost 6 bases and J 1 base, leaving 7 bases between the germline ends. CDR3 length equals 13 residues. The CDR3 bases are TGTGCCAGCAGATTTTTCAGCAATCAGCCCCAGCATTTT. Its translation is CASRFFSNQPQHF.

V usage is TRBV7-9 and J usage is TRBJ2-7; D possibly matches TRBD1 or TRBD2 (5 bases each). CDR1 is SEHNR, CDR2 FQNEAQ, per germline (reference sequence). The CDR3 totals 12 residues. V was clipped by 6 bases and J by 7 bases, with 13 bases between them. The CDR3 DNA reads as TGTGCCAGCAGACGAACGGGGCGGGAGCAGTACTTC. The encoded protein is CASRRTGREQYF. Using reference TRBV7-9 and TRBJ2-7 for the parts outside the CDR3, the full variable domain is DTGVSQNPRHKITKRGQNVTFRCDPISEHNRLYWYRQTLGQGPEFLTYFQNEAQLEKSRLLSDRFSAERPKGSFSTLEIQRTEQGDSAMYLCASRRTGREQYFGPGTRLTVT.

This clone was seen just once. The chain uses TRBV14 and TRBJ2-5, with D hard to call. V was pared by 4 bases and J by 3 bases, with 18 bases between. Germline V gives CDR1 SGHDN, CDR2 FVKESK. This CDR3 contains 16 residues. The DNA for the CDR3 is TGTGCCAGCAGCCGAGGAATAACGGGTCGCAAAGAGACCCAGTACTTC. As protein: CASSRGITGRKETQYF.

The chain links TRBV10-2 to TRBJ2-2; D remains unclear. Germline CDR1 WSHSY, CDR2 SAAADI. CDR3 length: 13 residues. V dropped 4 bases and J dropped 1 base, with 4 bases sitting between them. CDR3 bases: TGCGCCAGCAGTGTTTGGAACACCGGGGAGCTGTTTTTT. Encoded protein: CASSVWNTGELFF.

The chain combines TRBV9 with TRBJ2-7; possibly TRBD2 for D (5 bases). Germline CDR1 and CDR2: SGDLS and YYNGEE. The CDR3 is made up of 13 amino acids. The V and J ends lost 2 bases and 6 bases respectively, with 12 bases between them. CDR3: CASSVGVSSEQYF. DNA for the CDR3: TGTGCCAGCAGCGTCGGGGTATCTAGCGAGCAGTACTTC.

This clone was found a few times. The chain uses TRBV5-1 and TRBJ2-6; 9 bases map to TRBD2. The germline CDR1 and CDR2 sequences are SGHRS and YFSETQ. This CDR3 has 16 amino acids. The V and J ends lost 0 bases and 2 bases, in that order; junction bases with no gene match: 0. CDR3 in amino acids: CASSLGLAAGANVLTF. The CDR3 DNA is TGCGCCAGCAGCTTGGGACTAGCGGCTGGGGCCAACGTCCTGACTTTC.

V gene TRBV5-3 combines with J gene TRBJ2-5, with D tentatively TRBD1 or TRBD2 (5 bases each). TRBV5-3 is an open reading frame whose function is uncertain. The CDR3 runs to 13 residues. The V and J ends lost 5 bases and 7 bases respectively, with 15 bases between them. The CDR3 region has the DNA TGTGCCAGAAGGGGGGACGGGTGCGTGACCCAGTACTTC. It yields the protein CARRGDGCVTQYF.

The CDR3 DNA reads as TGTGCCATCAGCGACCGGGACAGCAATCAGCCCCAGCATTTT. Translation gives CAISDRDSNQPQHF. The V call is TRBV10-3, the J call TRBJ1-5, with D possibly matching TRBD1 (5 bases). There are 14 residues in the CDR3. Trimming took off 6 bases at V and 1 base at J, with 10 bases between the two ends. CDR1 ENHRY and CDR2 SYGVKD come from the germline V gene.

This chain connects TRBV27 to TRBJ1-1, with a possible D match to TRBD1 (5 bases). The CDR3 length is 15 residues. V was clipped by 6 bases and J by 3 bases, with 17 bases between them. CDR1 is MNHEY and CDR2 is SMNVEV in the germline V gene (reference sequence). The CDR3 loop is CASRTGRNHDTEAFF. DNA of the CDR3: TGTGCCAGCAGAACGGGACGGAATCACGACACTGAAGCTTTCTTT.

The chain is built from TRBV2 and TRBJ1-5; D gene unclear. The CDR3 totals 14 residues. The germline V and J ends were trimmed by 4 bases and 4 bases, with 11 bases remaining between them. CDR1 is SNHLY and CDR2 is FYNNEI in the germline V gene. CDR3 bases: TGTGCCAGCAGTGTGTCAGGTGGGAATCAGCCCCAGCATTTT. Its protein product is CASSVSGGNQPQHF.

The rearrangement uses TRBV7-9 and TRBJ1-2; D perhaps matches TRBD1 (6 bases). CDR3 length: 14 amino acids. The germline CDR1 and CDR2 sequences are SEHNR and FQNEAQ (reference sequence). The V and J ends lost 5 bases and 5 bases respectively, with 15 bases between them. The CDR3 DNA reads as TGTGCCAGCAGCGCTTCCTGGACAGCTTATGGCTACACCTTC. This translates into CASSASWTAYGYTF.

The rearrangement joins TRBV5-8 to TRBJ2-1, with D uncertain. This CDR3 has 13 amino acids. Germline assignment: CDR1 SGHTS and CDR2 YDEGEE. Trimming shortened V by 1 base and J by 5 bases, and 7 bases separated the two germline ends. The CDR3 protein is CASSLWRNNEQFF. In DNA form, the CDR3 reads TGTGCCAGCAGCTTGTGGCGGAACAATGAGCAGTTCTTC.

This chain joins TRBV2 and TRBJ1-5; D is unclear. V was clipped by 7 bases and J by 0 bases, with 7 bases between them. Per the germline V gene, CDR1 is SNHLY and CDR2 is FYNNEI. The CDR3 totals 13 residues. The chain's CDR3 is CASKDDSNQPQHF. The CDR3 DNA follows: TGTGCCAGCAAAGACGATAGCAATCAGCCCCAGCATTTT.

This clone was found once. CDR3 region: CASTTGGRGNNQPQHF. The CDR3 nucleotides read TGCGCCAGCACTACCGGGGGCAGGGGAAACAATCAGCCCCAGCATTTT. The chain is built from TRBV10-2 and TRBJ1-5; tentative D call: TRBD1 (6 bases). Trimming took off 7 bases at V and 3 bases at J, with 19 bases between the two ends. CDR3 length equals 16 residues. Per the germline V gene, CDR1 is WSHSY and CDR2 is SAAADI.

This sequence joins TRBV9 and TRBJ2-5; D remains ambiguous. The germline V and J ends were trimmed by 3 bases and 2 bases, with 20 bases remaining between them. The length of the CDR3 is 17 residues. Germline V gene sequence: CDR1 SGDLS, CDR2 YYNGEE. The chain's CDR3 is CASSAITLPGGQETQYF. DNA for the CDR3: TGTGCCAGCAGCGCAATTACGTTACCAGGTGGTCAAGAGACCCAGTACTTC.

The chain recombines TRBV11-2 with TRBJ2-7; 9 nucleotides line up with TRBD2. Germline V gene sequence: CDR1 SGHAT, CDR2 FQNNGV. Trimming removed 5 bases from V and 3 bases from J; junction bases left unmatched: 5. The CDR3 consists of 14 residues. The CDR3 DNA follows: TGTGCCAGCAGCACAAGCGGGAGGCTCTACGAGCAGTACTTC. It encodes CASSTSGRLYEQYF.

V is TRBV9 and J is TRBJ1-1; 8 bases are a match to TRBD1. The CDR3 covers 12 residues. V dropped 7 bases and J dropped 6; count of bases not matched to a gene: 5. The V gene's germline CDR1 is SGDLS and CDR2 YYNGEE. The CDR3: CASGKTGAEAFF. The CDR3 DNA follows: TGTGCCAGCGGAAAGACAGGGGCTGAAGCTTTCTTT.

This rearrangement joins TRBV5-4 to TRBJ1-2; 10 bases are shared with TRBD1. The CDR3 has 16 amino acids. Germline V gene data show CDR1 as SGHNT and CDR2 as YYREEE (reference sequence). The junction had 6 bases not matched to a gene; V was cut back by 4 bases and J by 0 bases. CDR3 sequence reads: CASSTGQGMTNYGYTF. Written as DNA, the CDR3 is TGTGCCAGCAGCACGGGACAGGGGATGACTAACTATGGCTACACCTTC.